The present TCR beta chain was sequenced within a study of T cell clusters in autoimmune cytopenias. Study at large: A median of 51,575 TRB reads per sample yielded a median approximately 2,400 distinct clonotypes.

Each sample's input was 250 to 300 ng genomic DNA, some 38,000 genome equivalents. Germline CDR1 and CDR2: SGHRS and YFSETQ. The CDR3 length is 18 residues. Multiplex touch-down PCR amplified TRB using TRB-A and TRB-B pools in one tube. With the multiplex PCR reads reprocessed, TCRdb shows one record per CDR3 protein and no DNA. This sample's clone table lists 7,000 to 9,500 distinct CDR3 sequences. The sequence came from a human donor with an autoimmune cytopenia or autoimmune hepatitis (not recorded which). Sequencing input: peripheral blood. This sequence joins TRBV5-1 and TRBJ2-4; TCRdb's D gene call, TRBD2, goes unchecked for lack of DNA. CDR3 amino acids: CASSLGLAGGGAKNIQYF.